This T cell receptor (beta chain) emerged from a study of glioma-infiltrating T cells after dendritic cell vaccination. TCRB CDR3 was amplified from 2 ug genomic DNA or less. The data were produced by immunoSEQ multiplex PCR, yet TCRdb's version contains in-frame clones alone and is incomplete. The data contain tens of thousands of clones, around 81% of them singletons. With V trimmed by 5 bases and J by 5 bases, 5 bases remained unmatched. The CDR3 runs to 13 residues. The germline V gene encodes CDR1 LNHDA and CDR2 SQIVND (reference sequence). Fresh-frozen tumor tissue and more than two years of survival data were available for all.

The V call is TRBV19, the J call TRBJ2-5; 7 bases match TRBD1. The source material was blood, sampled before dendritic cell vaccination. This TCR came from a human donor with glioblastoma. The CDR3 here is CASSLTGEETQYF. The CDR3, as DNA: TGTGCCAGTAGTTTAACAGGGGAGGAGACCCAGTACTTC.